These T cell receptor beta chains were read from a single sample in a study of blood T cell repertoires in COVID-19. Generated by immunoSEQ multiplex PCR, the TCRdb table keeps only in-frame clones and is missing some. The sample gives under 150,000 clones, 84% of which show up once; less than 9.5% is in the top ten. The specimen was peripheral blood. These receptors all stem from a woman between 35 and 50 years old with acute or convalescent COVID-19. The conserved cysteine and the conserved F or W are not part of the CDR3 here. Size values are once, few and many counts, or a class for expanded clones, and some rows have none.

clone_size: .; v_call: TRBV12-1; cdr3_aa: ASSSDSTTVSYNEQF
clone_size: .; v_call: TRBV5-5; cdr3_aa: ASSFITGGRDIQY
clone_size: once; v_call: TRBV2; cdr3_aa: ASSDSEEYTEAF
clone_size: once; v_call: TRBV6-5; cdr3_aa: ASSPGQGANGYT
clone_size: .; v_call: TRBV5-1; cdr3_aa: ASSVAGMGTEAF
clone_size: few; v_call: TRBV5-6; cdr3_aa: ASSYDRVDEKLF
clone_size: .; v_call: TRBV19; cdr3_aa: ASSIAGRYYEQY
clone_size: .; v_call: TRBV6-6; cdr3_aa: ASSYNWTAQDKDSNQPQH
clone_size: few; v_call: TRBV7-3; cdr3_aa: ASSLGGSMNTEAF
clone_size: .; v_call: TRBV6-1; cdr3_aa: ASSEPLPGGPSGYT
clone_size: .; v_call: TRBV11-2; cdr3_aa: ASSPAGISYNEQF
clone_size: .; v_call: TRBV4-1; cdr3_aa: ASSQGRGSLVYEQY
clone_size: .; v_call: TRBV4-1; cdr3_aa: ASSQGEQGMDTQY
clone_size: .; v_call: TRBV6-5; cdr3_aa: ASSSGSYYEQY
clone_size: .; v_call: TRBV19; cdr3_aa: ASSILGASGGSADTQY
clone_size: .; v_call: TRBV5-1; cdr3_aa: ASSFMGQKNIQY
clone_size: .; v_call: TRBV30; cdr3_aa: AWTGSGGPQETQY
clone_size: .; v_call: TRBV4-1; cdr3_aa: ASSQDIPTSGGAETQY
clone_size: .; v_call: TRBV9; cdr3_aa: ASSVVGAGNSPLH
clone_size: .; v_call: TRBV25-1; cdr3_aa: ASSGAGTGDTEAF
clone_size: .; v_call: TRBV19; cdr3_aa: ASSPYGGEGKKQY
clone_size: .; v_call: TRBV5-1; cdr3_aa: ASSLGQMSNQPQH
clone_size: .; v_call: TRBV10-1; cdr3_aa: ASTSNPGLDKPPSYEQY
clone_size: .; v_call: TRBV10-3; cdr3_aa: AISESALSTEAF
clone_size: .; v_call: TRBV4-3; cdr3_aa: ASSQGQGQPQH
clone_size: .; v_call: TRBV6-1; cdr3_aa: ASSEGQISNQPQH
clone_size: .; v_call: TRBV4-1; cdr3_aa: ASSQSSGLAGTPDTQY
clone_size: .; v_call: TRBV28; cdr3_aa: ASSSDRVANEQF
clone_size: .; v_call: TRBV7-8; cdr3_aa: ASSFEFSARDRGTEAF
clone_size: .; v_call: TRBV5-1; cdr3_aa: ASSPGGGPNYGYT
clone_size: .; v_call: TRBV10-3; cdr3_aa: AISESGTRNEQF
clone_size: .; v_call: TRBV7-3; cdr3_aa: ASSILQGDVAF
clone_size: .; v_call: TRBV3-1/TRBV3-2; cdr3_aa: ASRAQGNQNYGYT
clone_size: .; v_call: TRBV6-5; cdr3_aa: ASRPGLVRDEQF
clone_size: once; v_call: TRBV6-1; cdr3_aa: ASSEIRGKGTEAF
clone_size: .; v_call: TRBV30; cdr3_aa: AWSVKSSGNTIY
clone_size: .; v_call: TRBV7-2; cdr3_aa: ASSLDRGSQPQH
clone_size: .; v_call: TRBV18; cdr3_aa: ASSSTGSWEKLF
clone_size: .; v_call: TRBV6-4; cdr3_aa: ASSVEVGTEAF
clone_size: few; v_call: TRBV7-8; cdr3_aa: ASSLGRTDSNQPQH
clone_size: few; v_call: TRBV24-1; cdr3_aa: ATSSVYSNQPQH
clone_size: few; v_call: TRBV3-1/TRBV3-2; cdr3_aa: ASSRDNGANVLT
clone_size: .; v_call: TRBV24-1; cdr3_aa: ATSDLGRGGYGYT
clone_size: .; v_call: TRBV3-1/TRBV3-2; cdr3_aa: ASSQGKRGGTDTQY
clone_size: few; v_call: TRBV6-5; cdr3_aa: ASTVSWTGGNTIY
clone_size: .; v_call: TRBV5-1; cdr3_aa: ASSALAGGSHNEQF
clone_size: .; v_call: TRBV18; cdr3_aa: ASSPQGNTEAF
clone_size: .; v_call: TRBV5-1; cdr3_aa: ASSDGQETPQNEQF
clone_size: once; v_call: TRBV7-8; cdr3_aa: ASSFASSYNEQF
clone_size: .; v_call: TRBV15; cdr3_aa: ATSRVSGSPQETQY
clone_size: .; v_call: TRBV15; cdr3_aa: ATSDRTGLGNTIY
clone_size: .; v_call: TRBV30; cdr3_aa: AWSVRPPGGPDTQY
clone_size: .; v_call: TRBV6-5; cdr3_aa: ASRGSATQKNIQY
clone_size: few; v_call: TRBV4-3; cdr3_aa: ASSQTSSPGYEQY
clone_size: .; v_call: TRBV5-1; cdr3_aa: ASSLAGVSSYNEQF
clone_size: .; v_call: TRBV7-2; cdr3_aa: ASNPGTGANYGYT
clone_size: .; v_call: TRBV5-1; cdr3_aa: ASSTEFYEQY
clone_size: .; v_call: TRBV30; cdr3_aa: AWSRFAAGATNEKLF
clone_size: .; v_call: TRBV6-9; cdr3_aa: ASSYLRGGDN
clone_size: few; v_call: TRBV5-1; cdr3_aa: ASSVGLDTDTQY